What follows are 23 T cell receptor beta chains derived from one specimen sequenced in a study of blood T cell repertoires in COVID-19. Sequenced by immunoSEQ multiplex PCR; TCRdb stores in-frame clones only, minus some. The sample lists roughly 120,000 clones; approximately 80% were seen once. Sequencing was carried out using peripheral blood. Every receptor here comes from a man aged 70-80 years with acute or convalescent COVID-19.

This clone was seen only a few times. This sequence joins TRBV7-9 and TRBJ2-7; TRBD1 is a possible D gene (5 bases). The germline gives CDR1 SEHNR, CDR2 FQNEAQ (reference sequence). There are 12 residues in the CDR3. V was shortened by 6 bases and J by 2 bases, with 8 bases between the two germline ends. In nucleotides, the CDR3 is TGTGCCAGCAGTTCACAGGCCTACGAGCAGTACTTC. Protein sequence: CASSSQAYEQYF.

The chain carries TRBV29-1 and TRBJ2-2, with a tentative D call TRBD1 (5 bases). The CDR3 extends over 14 amino acids. V lost 6 bases and J 2 bases, leaving 13 bases between the germline ends. Germline CDR1 and CDR2: SQVTM and ANQGSEA. The CDR3 sequence: CSVTTTANTGELFF. The CDR3 DNA reads TGCAGCGTCACAACGACAGCAAACACCGGGGAGCTGTTTTTT.

The gene calls are TRBV7-2 and TRBJ2-2; unclear D gene. This CDR3 comprises 15 residues. CDR1 SGHTA and CDR2 FQGNSA come from the germline V gene. V lost 4 bases and J 4 bases, leaving 13 bases between the germline ends. CDR3: CASSSRRVTTGELFF. As DNA, the CDR3 is TGTGCCAGCAGCTCCCGGAGAGTAACCACCGGGGAGCTGTTTTTT.

J is TRBJ2-7 and V is TRBV7-9, with D possibly being TRBD2 (6 bases). The length of the CDR3 is 14 residues. CDR1 and CDR2 (germline): SEHNR, FQNEAQ (reference sequence). The V and J ends lost 4 bases and 7 bases respectively, with 17 bases between them. This CDR3 is CASSSTSFLGEQYF. CDR3 coding DNA: TGTGCCAGCAGCTCTACTAGCTTCCTCGGGGAGCAGTACTTC.

The rearrangement joins TRBV6-1 to TRBJ2-3, with 10 bases identical to TRBD2. CDR1 is MNHNS and CDR2 is SASEGT in the germline V gene. The junction had 9 bases not matched to a gene; V was cut back by 4 bases and J by 5 bases. CDR3 size: 16 residues. The CDR3 nucleotides are TGTGCCAGCAGTGTACAAGCGGGGGGGGGACAAGATACGCAGTATTTT. It encodes CASSVQAGGGQDTQYF.

The gene calls are TRBV4-2 and TRBJ2-5; 14 bases are a match to TRBD2. Per germline, CDR1 LGHNA and CDR2 YNFKEQ. This CDR3 spans 18 amino acids. V dropped 4 bases and J dropped 3; count of bases not matched to a gene: 10. The CDR3 loop is CASSRQASTSGGEETQYF. In DNA, the CDR3 is TGTGCCAGCAGCCGCCAAGCGTCGACTAGCGGGGGGGAAGAGACCCAGTACTTC.

This clone was seen many times. The chain has TRBV5-6 and TRBJ1-1, with TRBD1 matching 7 bases. Germline V gene sequence: CDR1 SGHDT, CDR2 YYEEEE. This CDR3 contains 15 residues. Germline trimming cut 3 bases from V and 2 bases from J; bases unmatched to any gene: 7. The CDR3 DNA reads as TGTGCCAGCAGCTGGGTGGGACAGTTTAACACTGAAGCTTTCTTT. It specifies CASSWVGQFNTEAFF.

This clone was found once. V and J are TRBV7-2 and TRBJ2-3; no definite D call. Per germline, CDR1 SGHTA and CDR2 FQGNSA. The CDR3 is 15 residues long. V lost 1 base to trimming and J lost 4 bases, with 12 bases between them. The CDR3 sequence is CASSLGASYPDTQYF. DNA of the CDR3: TGTGCCAGCAGCTTAGGGGCCAGTTATCCAGATACGCAGTATTTT.

The rearrangement joins TRBV6-5 to TRBJ2-5; TRBD2 aligns across 13 bases. Germline values: CDR1 MNHEY, CDR2 SVGAGI. V lost 6 bases, J lost 6 bases, and 4 bases stayed unmatched. CDR3 length: 14 residues. The DNA of the CDR3 is TGTGCCAGCAGCACTAGCGGGGGGGCGAAGACCCAGTACTTC. Translated, it gives CASSTSGGAKTQYF.

J is TRBJ2-1 and V is TRBV11-2; 9 bases match TRBD2. CDR1 is SGHAT and CDR2 is FQNNGV in the germline V gene. This CDR3 contains 12 residues. V was pared by 7 bases and J by 16 bases, with 11 bases of the junction left unmatched. CDR3 coding DNA: TGTGCCAGCACCGACAGACTAGCGGTTCTTTTCTTC. This translates into CASTDRLAVLFF. Complete variable domain (other parts from reference TRBV11-2 and TRBJ2-1): EAGVAQSPRYKIIEKRQSVAFWCNPISGHATLYWYQQILGQGPKLLIQFQNNGVVDDSQLPKDRFSAERLKGVDSTLKIQPAKLEDSAVYLCASTDRLAVLFFGPGTRLTVL.

The rearrangement links TRBV11-2 to TRBJ1-4; TRBD1 agrees at 9 bases. Germline values: CDR1 SGHAT, CDR2 FQNNGV. The CDR3 loop spans 16 amino acids. V lost 4 bases to trimming and J lost 8 bases; unmatched junction nucleotides: 11. The CDR3 sequence is CASSSFRDRVGEKLFF. CDR3 sequence (DNA): TGTGCCAGCAGCTCCTTCCGGGACAGGGTAGGGGAAAAACTGTTTTTT.

The V call is TRBV28, the J call TRBJ1-1; D is perhaps TRBD1 (5 bases). CDR3 length equals 15 residues. V dropped 5 bases and J dropped 0 bases, with 13 bases sitting between them. From germline, CDR1 is MDHEN and CDR2 SYDVKM. CDR3 sequence (DNA): TGTGCCAGCAGTACCACAGGCTCTGTGAACACTGAAGCTTTCTTT. Translating it yields CASSTTGSVNTEAFF.

The rearrangement uses TRBV5-1 and TRBJ2-5; TRBD2 is a possible D gene (5 bases). Deletions cut 2 bases from V and 5 bases from J, with 19 bases between. Germline V lookup: CDR1 SGHRS, CDR2 YFSETQ. The length of the CDR3 is 16 residues. CDR3 sequence reads: CASSFGNRGSRETQYF. The CDR3 DNA reads as TGCGCCAGCAGCTTCGGAAACAGAGGGAGTCGGGAGACCCAGTACTTC.

This chain uses TRBV28 with TRBJ1-6; a possible D gene is TRBD1 (5 bases). This CDR3 is built from 14 residues. Trimming stripped 7 bases from V and 9 bases from J, with 16 bases between. Germline V lookup: CDR1 MDHEN, CDR2 SYDVKM. The CDR3: CASTSGQGGSPLHF. The DNA of the CDR3 is TGTGCCAGCACCTCGGGCCAGGGTGGTTCACCCCTCCACTTT.

This sequence joins TRBV7-8 and TRBJ1-3; D call uncertain. CDR3 length: 16 residues. Germline CDR1 is SGHVS and CDR2 is FQNEAQ. V lost 5 bases and J lost 1, with 15 bases in between. CDR3 in amino acids: CASSPGWSDSGNTIYF. The CDR3 bases are TGTGCCAGCAGCCCGGGGTGGTCCGATTCTGGAAACACCATATATTTT.

This clone appeared once. The rearrangement joins TRBV3-1 (or the pseudogene TRBV3-2) to TRBJ2-5; 13 bases map to TRBD2. Germline lookup yields CDR1 LGHDT and CDR2 YNNKEL (reference sequence). V lost 2 bases and J lost 6; bases outside the gene matches: 12. The CDR3 has 18 amino acids. This CDR3 reads CASSQKLAGGPKEKTQYF. The CDR3 DNA sequence: TGTGCCAGCAGCCAAAAACTAGCGGGGGGGCCTAAGGAGAAGACCCAGTACTTC.

The chain recombines TRBV5-6 with TRBJ1-3; D ambiguous. This CDR3 comprises 17 residues. Trimming took off 3 bases at V and 0 bases at J, with 16 bases between the two ends. CDR1 SGHDT and CDR2 YYEEEE come from the germline V gene. This chain's CDR3 is CASSSLRSLDSGNTIYF. For the CDR3, the DNA is TGTGCCAGCAGCTCACTAAGGTCACTCGACTCTGGAAACACCATATATTTT.

The CDR3 sequence: CASSPPMGANGYTF. CDR3 coding DNA: TGTGCCAGCTCACCACCTATGGGCGCGAACGGCTACACCTTC. The chain joins TRBV18 to TRBJ1-2; D not resolved. The CDR3 sequence is 14 residues long. Trimming shortened V by 0 bases and J by 8 bases, and 13 bases separated the two germline ends. The germline gives CDR1 KGHSH, CDR2 LQKENI.

A single count supports this clone. The CDR3: CASSQSQSNYGYTF. For the CDR3, the DNA is TGTGCCAGCAGCCAAAGCCAATCGAACTATGGCTACACCTTC. The J gene is TRBJ1-2, the V gene TRBV11-2, with D unclear. This CDR3 contains 14 residues. V dropped 5 bases and J dropped 2 bases, with 12 bases sitting between them. Germline V gives CDR1 SGHAT, CDR2 FQNNGV.

A word on this clone: The sample carries other DNA sequences with the same CDR3. The J gene is TRBJ1-4, the V gene TRBV19; the D gene is possibly TRBD1 (5 bases). This CDR3 has 14 residues. The germline CDR1 and CDR2 sequences are LNHDA and SQIVND (reference sequence). Trimming removed 3 bases from V and 8 bases from J, with 13 bases in between. CDR3: CASSIGPRGEKLFF. CDR3 bases: TGTGCCAGTAGTATCGGGCCGCGGGGGGAAAAACTGTTTTTT.

In DNA form, the CDR3 reads TGTGCCAGCAGCGTAGAGCGCTCTGGGGCCAACGTCCTGACTTTC. Translated, it gives CASSVERSGANVLTF. V gene TRBV9 combines with J gene TRBJ2-6; D is unclear. In germline, CDR1 is SGDLS, CDR2 YYNGEE. V gave up 0 bases and J gave up 0 bases, with 4 bases separating them. The CDR3 has 15 amino acids.

The count of this clone is one. V and J are TRBV9 and TRBJ2-5; a weak D match, TRBD2 (6 bases). Trimming took 4 bases from V and 3 from J, leaving 13 bases between them. CDR1 and CDR2 from the germline V gene are SGDLS and YYNGEE. The CDR3 is 14 residues long. The CDR3 sequence: CASSLGTHKETQYF. CDR3 DNA: TGTGCCAGCAGCCTCGGGACTCACAAAGAGACCCAGTACTTC.

This clone was found a few times. V usage is TRBV3-1 (or the pseudogene TRBV3-2) and J usage is TRBJ2-3; 11 bases match TRBD2. Unmatched junction bases numbered 7, after V lost 1 base and J lost 4 bases. The CDR3 runs 17 residues. Germline V gene data show CDR1 as LGHDT and CDR2 as YNNKEL (reference sequence). The CDR3 nucleotides read TGTGCCAGCAGCCAAGTCGCTAGCGGGGGGCTCCCAGATACGCAGTATTTT. This codes for CASSQVASGGLPDTQYF.